This TCR beta chain was found in a study of T cell responses to AZD1222 COVID-19 vaccine (dated by TCRdb to the early 2020s). Some background on the complete study: Because spike-specific TCR depth and breadth did not differ between the two schedules, AZD1222 recipients who got a second dose at roughly 4 weeks were pooled with those who got a second dose at roughly 12 weeks. A total of about 240 trial participants underwent TCR sequencing, of whom some 210 received two doses of AZD1222 and about 25 received two doses of the MenACWY control vaccine. Enrollment into the trials was organized by age into subgroups of 18-55, 56-69 and 70-plus years, and those subgroups contained roughly 150, 30 and 60 TCR-sequenced participants, respectively.

Overall study results and their limits: Most participants were white British and females outnumbered males, and the authors suggested that clonal diversity may have been underestimated. Conclusions about previously exposed vaccinees were limited because only 6 or 7 AZD1222 recipients were SARS-CoV-2 seropositive at baseline. Reportedly, almost half of the unique spike-specific TCRs recognized epitopes lying outside the regions that are mutated in the B.1.351 and B.1.1.7 variants. A significant rise in spike-specific TCR breadth and depth was observed after two AZD1222 doses relative to day 0 and relative to MenACWY recipients. Vaccine-associated CD4 TCRs spanned the whole spike protein, with dominant responses in regions 160-218 and 743-854. Because no day 14 peak-response samples were available, the repertoires could be characterized only after the peak T cell response. In the small 56-69-year group, the increase in depth fell short of significance, most likely because of low power.

About this clone: Its antigen remains undetermined. Per-nucleotide qualities are absent, and no much larger clonotype sits a single base away.

The time point label of this sample denotes: baseline before first vaccination. The vaccinee samples were drawn from two UK trials, COV001 and COV002, one of which was a single-blind randomized controlled phase 2/3 trial testing AZD1222 (ChAdOx1 nCoV-19) in healthy adults. For TCRbeta chain sequencing, PBMC samples were collected from trial participants at day 0 and at day 28 after the second dose. The CDR3 regions of human TCRbeta chains were subjected to immunosequencing. As for the authors' bioinformatics: TCRs in the repertoires were compared against a reference library of SARS-CoV-2-specific TCRs that had been generated with the MIRA antigen-specificity platform. Breadth meant the fraction of unique TCRs that were SARS-CoV-2-associated, whereas depth meant the fraction of total T cells that were SARS-CoV-2-associated. Using the MIRA data, each spike-specific TCR was mapped to the spike region that the TCR reacts to and placed in a CD4 or CD8 class. Log10-transformed breadth and depth values were compared by one-way ANOVA with Sidak's multiple comparisons tests. The table comes from immuneACCESS by way of TCRdb, which keeps in-frame sequences with V and J called. Part of the clones is missing from these tables; in studies checked, under half for an unresolved V gene and the rest for unknown reasons. That table furnishes V, J and clone size, whereas the DNA furnished D and trimming. For this sample there are 100,000 to 150,000 clones; approximately 90% appear just once. 1.5% to 2% of the sample rests with the top ten.

Trimming accounts for 4 bases at V and 3 bases at J, while the number of junction bases matched to no gene is 6. Spanning cysteine to phenylalanine, the CDR3 consists of 15 amino acids. The retained sequence is limited to the CDR3, 45 bases, with the frame set at the first base. Sequences LGHNA (CDR1) and YSLEER (CDR2) are obtained from the germline V gene. Rearrangement joined TRBV4-3 to TRBJ2-1; TRBD2 agrees with 7 junctional bases. The sequence was collected from an adult in good health. The sequenced sample was peripheral blood, obtained on day 0 of AZD1222 vaccination. The DNA is TGCGCCAGCAGCCGCCTAGCGGCAAGCTACAATGAGCAGTTCTTC. This encodes CASSRLAASYNEQFF.